This entry lists 23 T cell receptor beta chains sequenced from one sample in a study of OX40 agonist ivuxolimab in advanced cancers. Sequencing used immunoSEQ multiplex PCR; TCRdb keeps in-frame clones, though not all of them. The table lists around 6,000 clones, about 86% of them singletons. The source material was CD4+ or CD8+ T cells sorted from blood, sampled in a trial of the OX40 agonist ivuxolimab. These receptors came from an adult with an advanced solid tumor such as melanoma, head and neck, liver or kidney cancer.

This clone came up a few times. The chain recombines TRBV19 with TRBJ1-5; no definite D call. In germline, CDR1 is LNHDA, CDR2 SQIVND (reference sequence). V gave up 10 bases and J gave up 1 base, with 14 bases separating them. CDR3 length: 14 amino acids. The CDR3 is CATGVGQSNQPQHF. CDR3 DNA sequence: TGTGCCACTGGGGTGGGCCAGAGCAATCAGCCCCAGCATTTT.

The chain is built from TRBV11-3 and TRBJ2-3; 8 bases are a match to TRBD1. From germline, CDR1 is SGHNT and CDR2 YENEEA. The length of the CDR3 is 15 residues. The ends lost 5 bases at V and 4 bases at J; junction bases unmatched: 8. The DNA of the CDR3 is TGTGCCAGCAGCACCAGGGGGCGGGCCTCAGATACGCAGTATTTT. This encodes CASSTRGRASDTQYF. Based on the CDR3 plus reference TRBV11-3 and TRBJ2-3, the full variable domain is EAGVVQSPRYKIIEKKQPVAFWCNPISGHNTLYWYLQNLGQGPELLIRYENEEAVDDSQLPKDRFSAERLKGVDSTLKIQPAELGDSAVYLCASSTRGRASDTQYFGPGTRLTVL.

The chain combines TRBV13 with TRBJ2-5; D perhaps matches TRBD2 (5 bases). Trimming pared 1 base from V and 7 bases from J, leaving 19 bases between. The CDR3 has 16 residues. The germline V gene encodes CDR1 PRHDT and CDR2 FYEKMQ (reference sequence). The CDR3 loop is CASSLESGRLPGTQYF. The CDR3 region has the DNA TGTGCCAGCAGCTTAGAGAGCGGACGCCTCCCCGGGACCCAGTACTTC. Using reference TRBV13 and TRBJ2-5 for the parts outside the CDR3, the full variable domain is AAGVIQSPRHLIKEKRETATLKCYPIPRHDTVYWYQQGPGQDPQFLISFYEKMQSDKGSIPDRFSAQQFSDYHSELNMSSLELGDSALYFCASSLESGRLPGTQYFGPGTRLLVL.

The chain links TRBV19 to TRBJ1-5, with 11 bases that match TRBD1. Trimming took 2 bases from V and 5 from J; bases not matched to a gene: 8. Germline assignment: CDR1 LNHDA and CDR2 SQIVND (reference sequence). The CDR3 is 17 residues long. Here the CDR3 reads CASSIYFRTGGDQPQHF. CDR3 bases: TGTGCCAGTAGTATATATTTTAGGACAGGGGGCGATCAGCCCCAGCATTTT. Full variable domain (rest looked up from reference TRBV19 and TRBJ1-5): DGGITQSPKYLFRKEGQNVTLSCEQNLNHDAMYWYRQDPGQGLRLIYYSQIVNDFQKGDIAEGYSVSREKKESFPLTVTSAQKNPTAFYLCASSIYFRTGGDQPQHFGDGTRLSIL.

Only a few counts were recorded for this clone. The chain carries TRBV6-5 and TRBJ2-5, with TRBD2 as a possible D gene (5 bases). The CDR3 runs to 14 residues. V was clipped by 4 bases and J by 5 bases, with 14 bases between them. Germline CDR1 reads MNHEY; CDR2 reads SVGAGI. For the CDR3, the DNA is TGTGCCAGCAGTTTGAGACTATCTGCGGAGACCCAGTACTTC. Protein sequence: CASSLRLSAETQYF.

The chain carries TRBV11-2 and TRBJ1-1, with D perhaps matching TRBD1 (6 bases). The CDR3 spans 15 residues. The V end was cut by 1 base, the J end by 5 bases, with 14 bases between. The V gene's germline CDR1 is SGHAT and CDR2 FQNNGV. Here the CDR3 DNA reads TGTGCCAGCAGCTTAGTAAGGCAGGGGAGGACTGAAGCTTTCTTT. Translating gives CASSLVRQGRTEAFF.

V gene TRBV9 combines with J gene TRBJ1-2, with no clear D. The CDR3 spans 13 residues. Trimming shortened V by 4 bases and J by 7 bases, and 14 bases separated the two germline ends. Germline CDR1 reads SGDLS; CDR2 reads YYNGEE. CDR3 sequence: CASSPPGYGGYTF. CDR3 DNA: TGTGCCAGCAGCCCTCCCGGGTATGGTGGCTACACCTTC. Filled out from reference TRBV9 and TRBJ1-2, the complete variable domain reads DSGVTQTPKHLITATGQRVTLRCSPRSGDLSVYWYQQSLDQGLQFLIQYYNGEERAKGNILERFSAQQFPDLHSELNLSSLELGDSALYFCASSPPGYGGYTFGSGTRLTVV.

This chain links TRBV6-5 with TRBJ2-1; D ambiguous. The CDR3 loop spans 12 amino acids. V shed 8 bases and J shed 8 bases, with 13 bases lying between them. Germline V lookup: CDR1 MNHEY, CDR2 SVGAGI. The CDR3 reads CASGWPTDEQFF. Here the CDR3 DNA reads TGTGCCAGCGGGTGGCCCACGGATGAGCAGTTCTTC.

About this clone: This likely reflects a read error, since a far larger clone is one base away. The gene calls are TRBV19 and TRBJ2-7; 10 bases agree with TRBD2. Germline-derived CDR1 and CDR2 are LNHDA and SQIVND (reference sequence). This CDR3 spans 18 amino acids. Trimming removed 3 bases from V and 3 bases from J; junction bases left unmatched: 14. The CDR3 loop reads CASSIGAGGEGRNYEQYF. The CDR3 DNA sequence: TGTGCCAGTAGTATTGGAGCGGGGGGGGAGGGGCGCAACTACGAGCAGTACTTC.

This clone was recorded once. CDR3 DNA: TGCGCCAGCAGTGATTCAGAAACGAACACTGAAGCTTTCTTT. Amino acids: CASSDSETNTEAFF. The rearrangement links TRBV10-2 to TRBJ1-1; D not certain. Germline CDR1 is WSHSY and CDR2 is SAAADI. This CDR3 has 14 residues. Trimming stripped 3 bases from V and 1 base from J, with 9 bases between.

This rearrangement joins TRBV4-3 to TRBJ1-5; TRBD1 is a possible D gene (6 bases). The V gene's germline CDR1 is LGHNA and CDR2 YSLEER. V was pared by 0 bases and J by 9 bases, with 15 bases between. The CDR3 sequence is 15 residues long. CDR3 nucleotides: TGCGCCAGCAGCCAAGAGCGGCAGGGGTATGCGCCCCAGCATTTT. Its translation: CASSQERQGYAPQHF.

V gene TRBV21-1 combines with J gene TRBJ2-3; the table's D call, TRBD2, was not checked against the DNA. TRBV21-1 is labeled a pseudogene. The CDR3 consists of 14 residues. The CDR3 coding sequence is TGTGCCAGTATAGTAGGTAGTCGGGCAGATACGCAGTATTTT. Residues: CASIVGSRADTQYF.

The chain couples TRBV9 to TRBJ2-1; D is ambiguous. The V end was cut by 0 bases, the J end by 5 bases, with 9 bases between. The CDR3 has 14 amino acids. Germline lookup yields CDR1 SGDLS and CDR2 YYNGEE. The CDR3: CASSVGQSHNEQFF. The CDR3, as DNA: TGTGCCAGCAGCGTAGGTCAGTCACACAATGAGCAGTTCTTC. The full variable domain, its missing parts supplied by reference TRBV9 and TRBJ2-1, is DSGVTQTPKHLITATGQRVTLRCSPRSGDLSVYWYQQSLDQGLQFLIQYYNGEERAKGNILERFSAQQFPDLHSELNLSSLELGDSALYFCASSVGQSHNEQFFGPGTRLTVL.

The chain joins TRBV27 to TRBJ2-5; 9 bases fit TRBD1. The V gene's germline CDR1 is MNHEY and CDR2 SMNVEV (reference sequence). This CDR3 comprises 14 residues. The V gene end was trimmed by 2 bases and the J gene end by 5 bases; junction bases not matched to a gene: 3. The CDR3 is CASSLGTGLETQYF. CDR3 DNA sequence: TGTGCCAGCAGTTTAGGGACAGGGTTGGAGACCCAGTACTTC.

V and J are TRBV23-1 and TRBJ1-2; TRBD1 aligns across 7 bases. TRBV23-1 is given ORF status, its function remaining uncertain. The CDR3 has 17 amino acids. V dropped 4 bases and J dropped 9; count of bases not matched to a gene: 20. The CDR3 nucleotides read TGCGCCAGCAGTCTCGGGTGGGAGGGGGCGTTTGTGGTCAGCTACACCTTC. Its protein is CASSLGWEGAFVVSYTF.

This chain links TRBV2 with TRBJ2-5; TRBD1 matches 8 bases. Germline CDR1 SNHLY, CDR2 FYNNEI. The CDR3 runs to 13 residues. V gave up 8 bases and J gave up 1 base; unmatched junction bases: 3. The DNA of the CDR3 is TGTGCCAGCGGACAGGGACCCCAAGAGACCCAGTACTTC. This encodes CASGQGPQETQYF. Using reference TRBV2 and TRBJ2-5 for the parts outside the CDR3, the full variable domain is EPEVTQTPSHQVTQMGQEVILRCVPISNHLYFYWYRQILGQKVEFLVSFYNNEISEKSEIFDDQFSVERPDGSNFTLKIRSTKLEDSAMYFCASGQGPQETQYFGPGTRLLVL.

The J gene is TRBJ1-6, the V gene TRBV2; the match to TRBD1 covers 9 bases. The CDR3 length is 17 residues. CDR1 and CDR2 from the germline V gene are SNHLY and FYNNEI. J was trimmed by 1 base and V by 6 bases; bases with no gene match: 7. The CDR3 reads CASSQTGGNSYNSPLHF. The DNA for the CDR3 is TGTGCCAGCAGCCAAACAGGGGGCAATTCCTATAATTCACCCCTCCACTTT.

The chain employs TRBV7-8 and TRBJ2-1, with 7 bases identical to TRBD2. The CDR3 sequence is 15 residues long. Germline values: CDR1 SGHVS, CDR2 FQNEAQ. With V trimmed by 5 bases and J by 4 bases, 8 bases remained unmatched. CDR3 amino acids: CASSLGGDLYNEQFF. CDR3 nucleotide sequence: TGTGCCAGCAGCCTGGGGGGGGACTTATACAATGAGCAGTTCTTC.

The CDR3 nucleotides are TGTGCCAGCAGCCCAGGGATAAGCAATCAGCCCCAGCATTTT. This sequence encodes CASSPGISNQPQHF. V gene TRBV11-2 combines with J gene TRBJ1-5; TRBD1 is a possible D gene (5 bases). V dropped 5 bases and J dropped 1 base, with 9 bases sitting between them. The germline V gene encodes CDR1 SGHAT and CDR2 FQNNGV. This CDR3 contains 14 residues.

The gene calls are TRBV23-1 and TRBJ2-7; D is perhaps TRBD1 (6 bases). TRBV23-1 is flagged as an ORF with uncertain function. This CDR3 region has 15 residues. V dropped 3 bases and J dropped 3 bases, with 15 bases sitting between them. In DNA, the CDR3 is TGCGCCAGCAGTCAGGGACCGGGACACGGCTACGAGCAGTACTTC. Translating gives CASSQGPGHGYEQYF.

The genes are TRBV5-4 and TRBJ1-2, with a tentative D call TRBD1 (5 bases). Germline CDR1 reads SGHNT; CDR2 reads YYREEE (reference sequence). With 4 bases removed from V and 8 bases from J, the gap between germline ends came to 12 bases. The CDR3 runs 12 residues. DNA for the CDR3: TGTGCCAGCAGCCCCACAGAGGGGGGCTACACCTTC. Encoded protein: CASSPTEGGYTF.

The CDR3 nucleotides are TGTGCCAGCAGTTACAGGGAGTATGTCCCTGAAGCTTTCTTT. Its translation is CASSYREYVPEAFF. The genes are TRBV6-5 and TRBJ1-1; no definite D call. V dropped 2 bases and J dropped 6 bases, with 13 bases sitting between them. Per the germline V gene, CDR1 is MNHEY and CDR2 is SVGAGI. The CDR3 spans 14 residues.

This clone occurred once. The chain links TRBV7-3 to TRBJ1-1; D possibly corresponds to TRBD1 (5 bases). The CDR3 is 15 amino acids. Germline V gene data show CDR1 as SGHTA and CDR2 as FQGTGA. Trimming shortened V by 2 bases and J by 5 bases, and 15 bases separated the two germline ends. The CDR3 spells CASSLWGPPGTEAFF. The DNA of the CDR3 is TGTGCCAGCAGCTTATGGGGACCGCCGGGAACTGAAGCTTTCTTT.